This T cell receptor beta chain was identified during a study of T cells in tuberculosis (dated by TCRdb to 2017 to 2018). The study in broad terms: In the study, CD1B tetramers and high-throughput TCR immunosequencing were combined to characterize T cells specific for the mycobacterial lipid antigen glucose monomycolate (GMM). A South African clinical cohort compared IGRA-negative adolescents, IGRA-positive adolescents with latent tuberculosis and adults with active tuberculosis, approximately ten per group.

Here is what the overall study found, with its caveats: Smaller mean NN-distances to GMM-specific TCRs were observed in active tuberculosis TCR-alpha repertoires than in IGRA-negative controls, suggesting clonal expansion of GMM-specific TCRs. The smaller NN-distances in active tuberculosis patients were driven in part by shorter CDR3-alpha lengths, while the difference seen for TCR-beta was not statistically significant. Using GEM motif frequencies, a classifier achieved 65% to 75% accuracy, whereas a classifier built on the diverse GMM-specific repertoire got to 87% accuracy (AUROC 0.8 to 0.95). Clinical samples were chosen by availability of cryopreserved specimens, and active tuberculosis cases were adults while controls were adolescents.

Worth noting for this clone: Its antigen specificity is not known. The record has no base qualities; no much larger clone is one base away.

TCR libraries were generated with the immunoSEQ multiplex PCR assay, using TCR-beta and/or TCR-alpha/delta assays for each sample. Amplified TCR libraries were sequenced on the Illumina high-throughput platform. The published analysis was carried out like this. Clustering and dimensionality reduction were performed using pairwise TCRdist distances among GMM-specific receptors from ex vivo sorted or in vitro expanded T cells. Each clinical repertoire was assigned a mean NN-distance score, defined as the average TCRdist to the nearest 10% of tetramer-positive reference sequences. GEM TCR motif frequency was calculated as the fraction of unique TCRs that matched known GEM sequences by V/J usage and CDR3 length. Active tuberculosis was classified by linear discriminant analysis with leave-one-out cross-validation, implemented in scikit-learn. Sourced from immuneACCESS, this table was stored by TCRdb with only in-frame sequences that have V and J called. A share of the clones is absent; for the studies checked, an unresolved V gene accounts for under half, and the remainder has no known explanation. V and J calls and clone size are copied from that table; D and trimming were computed from the DNA. For this sample there are about 32,000 clones; approximately 94% appear just once. The ten most abundant clones make up about 7.6% of the sample.

At study entry, a tuberculin skin test and the QuantiFERON-TB GOLD In-Tube IGRA were used to screen adolescents for latent tuberculosis infection. Immunosequencing was performed on unsorted cryopreserved PBMC and covered around 91,000 T cells per clinical donor on average. Eleven high schools in the Worcester region of the Western Cape, South Africa, served as enrollment sites for adolescents aged 12 to 18 years. Roughly ten M. tuberculosis-infected adolescents and ten uninfected adolescents were selected, with the two groups matched for age and sex. PBMC from adolescents were isolated by density centrifugation from freshly drawn heparinized blood and then cryopreserved. Sequenced sample: PBMCs. This clonotype was obtained from a donor aged 10 to 29 with latent tuberculosis or without tuberculosis infection.

The CDR3: CASSARWGQGVRTQYF. The nucleotides are TGTGCCAGCAGTGCCCGATGGGGACAGGGAGTTCGGACCCAGTACTTC. This chain is built from TRBV6-1 and TRBJ2-5, with 9 central nucleotides matching TRBD1. The germline V end is reduced by 4 bases and the J end by 7 bases; junction bases left unmatched: 13. For CDR1 and CDR2, the germline V gene lists MNHNS and SASEGT. Measured from the cysteine to the phenylalanine, the CDR3 is 16 residues long. Of all the DNA, just the CDR3 is kept, 48 bases in frame from base 1.